The clone carrying this T cell receptor beta chain was seen a few times. The antigen remains undetermined. This entry comes from a study of T-cell reconstitution after alpha-beta-depleted transplantation in children. Regarding the study as a whole: Surviving thymic progenitors and recipient T cells were the source of high TCRbeta diversity at day 60 in some patients. Approximately two months post-transplant, alpha-beta T cells reportedly originated from several hundred expanded graft clones. A year had passed since transplant, and T-cell counts and diversity by then came mostly from newly produced T cells.

Preparation of the TCRbeta library used unique molecular identifiers. TCRdb itself ran the PCR reads through MiXCR, one entry per CDR3 protein. The sample has hundreds of thousands of distinct CDR3 sequences, around 14% seen once; the top ten hold 0.79%. The input for sequencing was PBMCs, taken before TCRalphabeta/CD19-depleted stem cell transplant. The origin of this receptor is a girl aged 2 to 10 with congenital amegakaryocytic thrombocytopenia, due to receive a stem cell transplant.

The CDR3 loop reads CSARDPGVEAFF. The CDR3 DNA is TGCAGTGCTAGAGATCCCGGTGTCGAAGCTTTCTTT. V gene TRBV20-1 combines with J gene TRBJ1-1; D gene uncertain. This CDR3 contains 12 residues. Trimming removed 0 bases at V and 8 bases at J, with 10 bases between. Germline CDR1 is DFQATT and CDR2 is SNEGSKA (reference sequence).